Listed here are 32 T cell receptor beta chains from one sample, sequenced in a study of cytomegalovirus exposure and HLA in healthy donors. Clones were read by immunoSEQ multiplex PCR, and TCRdb kept only the in-frame ones, dropping some. The sample shows 170,000 or so clones, around 81% of them seen only once. Sequencing was done on a sample of PBMCs. Receptor source: a woman aged 18-29 years in good health and CMV-seropositive.

CDR3 in DNA: TGCAGCTCCCTGAGGGCAACGGAGACCCAGTACTTC. Translation gives CSSLRATETQYF. J is TRBJ2-5 and V is TRBV29-1; D possibly corresponds to TRBD2 (5 bases). The V gene's germline CDR1 is SQVTM and CDR2 ANQGSEA. There are 12 residues in the CDR3. V lost 8 bases to trimming and J lost 5 bases, with 15 bases between them.

The chain joins TRBV11-2 to TRBJ2-7, with TRBD2 as a possible D gene (6 bases). The CDR3 runs to 18 residues. The V end was cut by 2 bases, the J end by 1 base, with 21 bases between. Germline V CDR1 and CDR2: SGHAT, FQNNGV. The DNA of the CDR3 is TGTGCCAGCAGCTTATTAGGAATCCGGGAGCCTCTATCCTACGAGCAGTACTTC. As protein: CASSLLGIREPLSYEQYF.

This chain connects TRBV13 to TRBJ2-3; 9 bases agree with TRBD2. Germline trimming cut 6 bases from V and 0 bases from J; bases unmatched to any gene: 1. This CDR3 spans 14 amino acids. Germline CDR1 PRHDT, CDR2 FYEKMQ (reference sequence). The CDR3 loop reads CASRRGGSTDTQYF. The CDR3 DNA is TGTGCCAGCAGGCGGGGGGGTAGCACAGATACGCAGTATTTT.

V gene TRBV4-2 combines with J gene TRBJ2-1; D may be TRBD2 (6 bases). The germline CDR1 and CDR2 sequences are LGHNA and YNFKEQ. The CDR3 spans 15 residues. V was cut by 4 bases and J by 8 bases, with 18 bases left in between. CDR3 loop: CASSPSGLRADEQFF. The CDR3, as DNA: TGTGCCAGCAGCCCCTCGGGACTCCGTGCGGATGAGCAGTTCTTC.

The chain recombines TRBV7-8 with TRBJ2-5, with D maybe TRBD2 (6 bases). CDR1 is SGHVS and CDR2 is FQNEAQ in the germline V gene. CDR3 length: 12 amino acids. V dropped 6 bases and J dropped 4 bases, with 9 bases sitting between them. Here the CDR3 DNA reads TGTGCCAGCAGTTCCGGGGGAGAGACCCAGTACTTC. This sequence encodes CASSSGGETQYF.

The table lists this clone with a count of one. V usage is TRBV5-1 and J usage is TRBJ2-5, with D possibly matching TRBD1 (5 bases). The CDR3 spans 15 residues. The V and J ends lost 5 bases and 1 base respectively, with 15 bases between them. The germline gives CDR1 SGHRS, CDR2 YFSETQ. CDR3 nucleotide sequence: TGCGCCAGCAGACTGAGACAGTCCGTCCAAGAGACCCAGTACTTC. It is translated as CASRLRQSVQETQYF.

Only a few counts were recorded for this clone. The chain carries TRBV6-1 and TRBJ2-2, with a weak D call TRBD1 (6 bases). The CDR3 runs 15 residues. With 3 bases removed from V and 4 bases from J, the gap between germline ends came to 12 bases. CDR1 MNHNS and CDR2 SASEGT come from the germline V gene. CDR3 amino acids: CASSEHRAGTGELFF. The CDR3 region has the DNA TGTGCCAGCAGTGAGCACAGGGCGGGCACCGGGGAGCTGTTTTTT.

The rearrangement joins TRBV10-3 to TRBJ1-2; D may be TRBD1 (5 bases). Germline V gene lookup returns CDR1 ENHRY and CDR2 SYGVKD. V shed 0 bases and J shed 4 bases, with 15 bases lying between them. The CDR3 runs to 16 residues. The CDR3 loop reads CAISESRAAGTYGYTF. The CDR3, as DNA: TGTGCCATCAGTGAGTCGAGGGCGGCGGGGACCTATGGCTACACCTTC.

The chain recombines TRBV6-6 with TRBJ1-2; D is unclear. The germline V gene has CDR1 MNHNY and CDR2 SVGAGI (reference sequence). The germline V and J ends were trimmed by 6 bases and 3 bases, with 11 bases remaining between them. There are 13 residues in the CDR3. This chain's CDR3 is CASSPQRDYGYTF. As DNA, the CDR3 is TGTGCCAGCAGCCCACAGCGGGACTATGGCTACACCTTC.

The V gene is TRBV5-5, the J gene TRBJ1-1; possible D gene TRBD1, 5 bases. There are 17 residues in the CDR3. CDR1 is SGHKS, CDR2 YYEKEE, per germline (reference sequence). Between the trimmed V and J ends, which lost 0 bases and 0 bases, there was a span of 15 bases. Written as DNA, the CDR3 is TGTGCCAGCAGCTTGGTCCAGGGTGCGGGGATGAACACTGAAGCTTTCTTT. It codes for CASSLVQGAGMNTEAFF.

In this sample, this clone turned up once. The chain employs TRBV5-6 and TRBJ1-1, with D perhaps matching TRBD1 (5 bases). Looked up from germline, CDR1 is SGHDT and CDR2 is YYEEEE. V was trimmed by 1 base and J by 8 bases, leaving 18 bases between them. This CDR3 contains 15 residues. DNA of the CDR3: TGTGCCAGCAGCTTGTCCGGACGGGGGGAGTTGGAAGCTTTCTTT. Protein: CASSLSGRGELEAFF. The full variable domain, its missing parts supplied by reference TRBV5-6 and TRBJ1-1, is DAGVTQSPTHLIKTRGQQVTLRCSPKSGHDTVSWYQQALGQGPQFIFQYYEEEERQRGNFPDRFSGHQFPNYSSELNVNALLLGDSALYLCASSLSGRGELEAFFGQGTRLTVV.

The chain employs TRBV27 and TRBJ1-6; 9 positions agree with TRBD1. Germline trimming cut 3 bases from V and 10 bases from J; bases unmatched to any gene: 7. The CDR3 spans 15 residues. Germline V gives CDR1 MNHEY, CDR2 SMNVEV (reference sequence). This CDR3 is CASSLTGGLGSPLHF. CDR3 nucleotide sequence: TGTGCCAGCAGTTTGACAGGGGGGTTGGGATCACCCCTCCACTTT.

The chain is built from TRBV4-1 and TRBJ1-2; 11 bases agree with TRBD1. This CDR3 spans 17 amino acids. From germline, CDR1 is MGHRA and CDR2 YSYEKL. V lost 1 base and J lost 0; bases outside the gene matches: 4. The CDR3 nucleotides read TGCGCCAGCAGCCAAGGGACAGGGGGCTGGGCTAACTATGGCTACACCTTC. Its protein is CASSQGTGGWANYGYTF.

V usage is TRBV19 and J usage is TRBJ2-7; 9 bases are a match to TRBD1. Germline CDR1 LNHDA, CDR2 SQIVND (reference sequence). Trimming cost V 6 bases and J 3 bases; bases outside gene matches: 9. The CDR3 is 15 residues long. The CDR3 protein is CASSLGDRVIYEQYF. CDR3 DNA sequence: TGTGCCAGTAGCTTGGGGGACAGGGTTATCTACGAGCAGTACTTC.

The rearrangement uses TRBV7-2 and TRBJ1-5; TRBD1 matches 8 bases. The CDR3 is 13 residues long. Germline CDR1 and CDR2: SGHTA and FQGNSA. Trimming removed 4 bases from V and 7 bases from J; junction bases left unmatched: 3. CDR3: CASSSGGWQPQHF. The CDR3 DNA follows: TGTGCCAGCAGCTCAGGGGGCTGGCAGCCCCAGCATTTT.

This chain connects TRBV13 to TRBJ2-7, with 8 bases aligning to TRBD1. V shed 5 bases and J 3 bases; nucleotides not matched to a gene: 9. This CDR3 spans 15 amino acids. The germline V gene encodes CDR1 PRHDT and CDR2 FYEKMQ (reference sequence). CDR3 in DNA: TGTGCCAGCAGCCATGCCGGACAGGGTAGCTACGAGCAGTACTTC. Its translation: CASSHAGQGSYEQYF.

V usage is TRBV9 and J usage is TRBJ1-1; 7 bases align to TRBD1. The germline gives CDR1 SGDLS, CDR2 YYNGEE. Germline trimming cut 2 bases from V and 2 bases from J; bases unmatched to any gene: 9. This CDR3 spans 16 amino acids. The CDR3 DNA follows: TGTGCCAGCAGCGTGGGGGGACAGCCAATTAACACTGAAGCTTTCTTT. Protein: CASSVGGQPINTEAFF.

This clone was recorded once. Other DNA sequences of this sample code for an identical CDR3. The genes are TRBV5-1 and TRBJ2-3; a weak D match, TRBD2 (5 bases). This CDR3 has 15 amino acids. Germline V gene lookup returns CDR1 SGHRS and CDR2 YFSETQ. The V gene lost 1 base and the J gene lost 1 base, with 10 bases spanning the gap. CDR3 nucleotides: TGCGCCAGCAGCTTGCGCGGGTTGGGCACAGATACGCAGTATTTT. The encoded protein is CASSLRGLGTDTQYF.

This CDR3 is CASSAPGLATYEQFF. CDR3 nucleotide sequence: TGTGCCAGCAGTGCGCCGGGACTAGCGACTTATGAGCAGTTCTTC. This chain uses TRBV27 with TRBJ2-1; 10 bases are a match to TRBD2. Germline CDR1 is MNHEY and CDR2 is SMNVEV (reference sequence). The junction had 9 bases not matched to a gene; V was cut back by 5 bases and J by 8 bases. The CDR3 contains 15 residues.

The rearrangement links TRBV5-1 to TRBJ1-3, with TRBD1 matching 7 bases. Germline assignment: CDR1 SGHRS and CDR2 YFSETQ. CDR3 length: 15 residues. With 0 bases clipped from V and 2 bases from J, the junction kept 2 bases outside the gene matches. The CDR3 reads CASSLDRGTGNTIYF. CDR3 bases: TGCGCCAGCAGCTTGGACAGGGGCACTGGAAACACCATATATTTT.

V gene TRBV7-3 combines with J gene TRBJ2-3; TRBD1 matches at 9 bases. The CDR3 covers 16 residues. V was clipped by 5 bases and J by 2 bases; unmatched bases: 8. The V gene's germline CDR1 is SGHTA and CDR2 FQGTGA. The CDR3 nucleotides are TGTGCCAGCAGCGCCATCGGGACAGGGTTCACAGATACGCAGTATTTT. Protein sequence: CASSAIGTGFTDTQYF. The full variable domain, in which reference TRBV7-3 and TRBJ2-3 provide the parts outside the CDR3, is GAGVSQTPSNKVTEKGKYVELRCDPISGHTALYWYRQSLGQGPEFLIYFQGTGAADDSGLPNDRFFAVRPEGSVSTLKIQRTERGDSAVYLCASSAIGTGFTDTQYFGPGTRLTVL.

This sequence joins TRBV7-8 and TRBJ1-1; TRBD1 agrees at 7 bases. The CDR3 is made up of 18 amino acids. Trimming at V came to 2 bases and at J to 1 base, leaving 13 bases not matched to a gene. Germline CDR1 and CDR2: SGHVS and FQNEAQ. The CDR3 DNA reads TGTGCCAGCAGCTTACGAACAAAACAGGGGTGGTGGAACACTGAAGCTTTCTTT. Translation: CASSLRTKQGWWNTEAFF.

The V and J genes are TRBV6-1 and TRBJ2-2; TRBD2 aligns across 8 bases. V shed 5 bases, J shed 4 bases, and the junction held 6 bases outside the gene matches. The CDR3 sequence is 15 residues long. The V gene's germline CDR1 is MNHNS and CDR2 SASEGT. The CDR3 DNA follows: TGTGCCAGCAGTAACGGGGGGGGAGGCACCGGGGAGCTGTTTTTT. Residues: CASSNGGGGTGELFF.

The V gene is TRBV9, the J gene TRBJ1-1; no firm D call. Germline values: CDR1 SGDLS, CDR2 YYNGEE. This CDR3 has 16 amino acids. Trimming took off 0 bases at V and 1 base at J, with 13 bases between the two ends. The CDR3 nucleotides read TGTGCCAGCAGCGTAGCTGGTGGGTCGGGGAACACTGAAGCTTTCTTT. It encodes CASSVAGGSGNTEAFF.

The sample holds one count of this clone. The chain couples TRBV6-5 to TRBJ2-1; D perhaps matches TRBD2 (5 bases). V lost 7 bases to trimming and J lost 6 bases, with 16 bases between them. The CDR3 loop spans 14 amino acids. Germline lookup yields CDR1 MNHEY and CDR2 SVGAGI. The CDR3 region is CASNTRGFGNEQFF. CDR3 DNA sequence: TGTGCCAGCAACACCCGAGGGTTCGGCAATGAGCAGTTCTTC.

The rearrangement joins TRBV11-2 to TRBJ1-2; the match to TRBD1 covers 8 bases. The V gene end was trimmed by 0 bases and the J gene end by 8 bases; junction bases not matched to a gene: 11. CDR1 SGHAT and CDR2 FQNNGV come from the germline V gene. This CDR3 is 16 amino acids long. CDR3 residues: CASSLDLGQGVGGYTF. The CDR3 DNA reads TGTGCCAGCAGCTTAGATCTTGGACAGGGAGTTGGCGGCTACACCTTC.

This sequence joins TRBV2 and TRBJ2-7; perhaps TRBD1 as D (6 bases). Germline V CDR1 and CDR2: SNHLY, FYNNEI. The V and J ends lost 5 bases and 2 bases respectively, with 13 bases between them. This CDR3 comprises 14 residues. The CDR3: CASSKGVDPYEQYF. CDR3 sequence (DNA): TGTGCCAGCAGTAAGGGGGTCGACCCCTACGAGCAGTACTTC.

This rearrangement joins TRBV5-4 to TRBJ1-2; TRBD1 aligns across 8 bases. This CDR3 is 14 amino acids long. Germline-derived CDR1 and CDR2 are SGHNT and YYREEE (reference sequence). Losses at the gene ends were 2 bases for V and 10 bases for J; bases not matched to a gene: 10. For the CDR3, the DNA is TGTGCCAGCAGCTTAGTGGACAGGGAGTTCGCCTACACCTTC. Its translation: CASSLVDREFAYTF.

This clone has just one count. This chain links TRBV7-8 with TRBJ2-7, with D possibly being TRBD1 (6 bases). Germline CDR1 and CDR2: SGHVS and FQNEAQ. V was clipped by 4 bases and J by 1 base, with 23 bases between them. The CDR3 loop spans 18 amino acids. CDR3 amino acids: CASSYNPLGHILSYEQYF. The CDR3 DNA sequence: TGTGCCAGCAGCTATAATCCCTTGGGACATATTCTTTCCTACGAGCAGTACTTC.

The chain recombines TRBV21-1 with TRBJ2-1; the table's D gene call, TRBD2, was not cross checked with the DNA. TRBV21-1 is annotated as a pseudogene. The CDR3 runs to 18 residues. This CDR3 reads CASSSLAGGLRAYNEQFF. CDR3 sequence (DNA): TGTGCCAGCAGCAGTCTAGCGGGGGGGCTGCGCGCCTACAATGAGCAGTTCTTC.

The chain is built from TRBV5-1 and TRBJ2-1; possibly TRBD2 for D (6 bases). The CDR3 covers 13 residues. V was clipped by 0 bases and J by 8 bases, with 9 bases between them. Germline CDR1 reads SGHRS; CDR2 reads YFSETQ. CDR3 nucleotide sequence: TGCGCCAGCAGCTTGGATGGGGACTATGAGCAGTTCTTC. The encoded protein is CASSLDGDYEQFF.

The chain is built from TRBV5-6 and TRBJ1-5, with TRBD1 identical over 10 bases. The CDR3 loop spans 16 amino acids. Germline V gene sequence: CDR1 SGHDT, CDR2 YYEEEE. The CDR3 loop reads CGKRDRGENSNQPQHF. The CDR3 coding sequence is TGTGGCAAGCGGGACAGGGGCGAGAATAGCAATCAGCCCCAGCATTTT.